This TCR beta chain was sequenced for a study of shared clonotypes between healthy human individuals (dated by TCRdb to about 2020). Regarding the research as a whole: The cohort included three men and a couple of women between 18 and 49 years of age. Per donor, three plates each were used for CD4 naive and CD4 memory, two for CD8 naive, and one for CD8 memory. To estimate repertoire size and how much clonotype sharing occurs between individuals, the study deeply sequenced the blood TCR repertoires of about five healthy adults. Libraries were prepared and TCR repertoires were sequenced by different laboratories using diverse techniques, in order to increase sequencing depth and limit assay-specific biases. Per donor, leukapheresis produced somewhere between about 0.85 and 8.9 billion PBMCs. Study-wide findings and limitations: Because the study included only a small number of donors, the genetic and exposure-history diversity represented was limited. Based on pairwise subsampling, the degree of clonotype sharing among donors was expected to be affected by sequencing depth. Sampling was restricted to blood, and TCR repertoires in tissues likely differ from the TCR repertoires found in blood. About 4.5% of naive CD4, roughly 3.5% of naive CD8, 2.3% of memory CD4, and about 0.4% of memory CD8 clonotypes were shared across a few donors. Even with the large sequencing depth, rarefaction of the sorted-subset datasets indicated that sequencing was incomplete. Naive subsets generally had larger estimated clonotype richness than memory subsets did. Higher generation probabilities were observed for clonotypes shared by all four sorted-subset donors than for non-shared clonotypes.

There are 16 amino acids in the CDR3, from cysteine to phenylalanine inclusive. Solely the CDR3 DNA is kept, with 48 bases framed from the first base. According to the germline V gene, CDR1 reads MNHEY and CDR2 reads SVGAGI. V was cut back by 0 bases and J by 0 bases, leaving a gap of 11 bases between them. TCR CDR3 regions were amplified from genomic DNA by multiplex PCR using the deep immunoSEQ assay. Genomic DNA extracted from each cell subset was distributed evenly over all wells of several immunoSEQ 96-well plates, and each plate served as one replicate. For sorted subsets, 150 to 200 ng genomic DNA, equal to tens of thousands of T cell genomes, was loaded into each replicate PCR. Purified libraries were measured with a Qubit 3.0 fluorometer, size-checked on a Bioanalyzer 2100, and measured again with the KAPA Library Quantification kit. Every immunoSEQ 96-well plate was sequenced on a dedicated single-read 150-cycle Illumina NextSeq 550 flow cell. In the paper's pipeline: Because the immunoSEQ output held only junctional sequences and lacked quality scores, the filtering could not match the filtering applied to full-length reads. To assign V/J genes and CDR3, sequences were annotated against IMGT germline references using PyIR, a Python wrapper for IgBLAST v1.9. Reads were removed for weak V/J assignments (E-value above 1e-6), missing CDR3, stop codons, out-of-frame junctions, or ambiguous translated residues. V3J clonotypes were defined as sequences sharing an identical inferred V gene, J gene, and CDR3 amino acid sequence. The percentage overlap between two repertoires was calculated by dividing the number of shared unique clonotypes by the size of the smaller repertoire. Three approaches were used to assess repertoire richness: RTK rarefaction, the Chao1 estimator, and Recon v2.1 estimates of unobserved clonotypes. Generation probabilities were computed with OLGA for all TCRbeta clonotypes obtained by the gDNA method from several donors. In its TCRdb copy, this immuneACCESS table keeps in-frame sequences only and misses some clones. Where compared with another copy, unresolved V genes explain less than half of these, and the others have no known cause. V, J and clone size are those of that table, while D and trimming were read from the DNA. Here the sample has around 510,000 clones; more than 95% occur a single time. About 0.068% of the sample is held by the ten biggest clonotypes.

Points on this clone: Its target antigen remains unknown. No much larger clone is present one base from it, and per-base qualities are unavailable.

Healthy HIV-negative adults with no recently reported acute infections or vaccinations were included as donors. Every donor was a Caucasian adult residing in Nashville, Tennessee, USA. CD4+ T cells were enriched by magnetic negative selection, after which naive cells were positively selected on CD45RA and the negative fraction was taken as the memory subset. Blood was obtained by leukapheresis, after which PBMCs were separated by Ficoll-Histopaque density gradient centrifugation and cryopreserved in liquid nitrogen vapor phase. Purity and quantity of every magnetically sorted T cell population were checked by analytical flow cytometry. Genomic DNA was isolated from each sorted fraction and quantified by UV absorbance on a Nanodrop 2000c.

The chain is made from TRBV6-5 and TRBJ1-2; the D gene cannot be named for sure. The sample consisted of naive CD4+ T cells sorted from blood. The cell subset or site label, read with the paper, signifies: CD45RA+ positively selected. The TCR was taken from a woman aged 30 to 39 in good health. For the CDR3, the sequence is CASSYSFYGPNYGYTF. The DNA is TGTGCCAGCAGTTACTCGTTTTACGGGCCTAACTATGGCTACACCTTC.